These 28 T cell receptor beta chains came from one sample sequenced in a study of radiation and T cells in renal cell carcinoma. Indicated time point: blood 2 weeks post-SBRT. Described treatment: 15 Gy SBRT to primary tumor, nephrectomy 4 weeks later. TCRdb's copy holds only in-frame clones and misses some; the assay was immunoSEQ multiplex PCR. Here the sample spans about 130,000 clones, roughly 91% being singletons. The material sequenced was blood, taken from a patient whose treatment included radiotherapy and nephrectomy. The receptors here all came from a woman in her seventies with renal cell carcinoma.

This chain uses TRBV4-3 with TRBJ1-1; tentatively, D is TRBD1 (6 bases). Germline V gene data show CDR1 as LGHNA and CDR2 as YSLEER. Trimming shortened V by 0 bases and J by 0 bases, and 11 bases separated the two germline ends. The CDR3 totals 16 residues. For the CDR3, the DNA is TGCGCCAGCAGCCAAGATAGGGGGGTGGTGAACACTGAAGCTTTCTTT. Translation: CASSQDRGVVNTEAFF.

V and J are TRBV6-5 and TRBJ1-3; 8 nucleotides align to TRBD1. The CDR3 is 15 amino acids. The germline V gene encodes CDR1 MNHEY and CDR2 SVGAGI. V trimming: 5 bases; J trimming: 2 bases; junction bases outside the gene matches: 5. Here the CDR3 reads CASSLTGAAGNTIYF. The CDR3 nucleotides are TGTGCCAGCAGTCTGACAGGGGCGGCTGGAAACACCATATATTTT.

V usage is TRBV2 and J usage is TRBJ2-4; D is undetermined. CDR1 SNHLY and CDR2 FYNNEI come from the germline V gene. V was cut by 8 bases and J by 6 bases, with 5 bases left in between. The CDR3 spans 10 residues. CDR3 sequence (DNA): TGTGCCAGCGATGGAAACATTCAGTACTTC. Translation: CASDGNIQYF.

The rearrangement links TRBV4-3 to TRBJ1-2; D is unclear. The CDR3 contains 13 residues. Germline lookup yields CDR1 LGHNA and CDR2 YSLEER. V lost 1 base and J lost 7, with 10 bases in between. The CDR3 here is CASSQVKGGGYTF. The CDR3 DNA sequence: TGCGCCAGCAGCCAAGTGAAGGGCGGTGGCTACACCTTC.

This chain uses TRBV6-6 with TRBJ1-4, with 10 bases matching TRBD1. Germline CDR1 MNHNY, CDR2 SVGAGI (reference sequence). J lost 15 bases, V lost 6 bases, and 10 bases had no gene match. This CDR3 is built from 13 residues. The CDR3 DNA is TGTGCCAGCAGACCCGGGACAGGGGACATCTTGTTTTTT. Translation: CASRPGTGDILFF.

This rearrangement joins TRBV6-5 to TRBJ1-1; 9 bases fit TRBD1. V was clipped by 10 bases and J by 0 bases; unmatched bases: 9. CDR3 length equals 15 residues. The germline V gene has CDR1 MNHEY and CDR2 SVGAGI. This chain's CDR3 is CAISSRQGVNTEAFF. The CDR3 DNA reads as TGTGCCATCAGCTCTAGACAGGGGGTGAACACTGAAGCTTTCTTT.

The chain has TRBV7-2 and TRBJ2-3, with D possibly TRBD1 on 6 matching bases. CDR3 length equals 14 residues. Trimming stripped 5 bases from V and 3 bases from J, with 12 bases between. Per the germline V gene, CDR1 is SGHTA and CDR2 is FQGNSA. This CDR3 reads CASSRTAWTDTQYF. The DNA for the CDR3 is TGTGCCAGCAGCAGGACAGCTTGGACAGATACGCAGTATTTT.

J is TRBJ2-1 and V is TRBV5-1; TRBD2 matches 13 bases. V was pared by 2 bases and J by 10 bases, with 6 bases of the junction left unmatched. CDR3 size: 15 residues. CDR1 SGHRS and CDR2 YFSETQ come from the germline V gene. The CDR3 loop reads CASSFGGTSGEEQFF. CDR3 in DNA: TGCGCCAGCAGCTTCGGAGGGACTAGCGGGGAAGAGCAGTTCTTC.

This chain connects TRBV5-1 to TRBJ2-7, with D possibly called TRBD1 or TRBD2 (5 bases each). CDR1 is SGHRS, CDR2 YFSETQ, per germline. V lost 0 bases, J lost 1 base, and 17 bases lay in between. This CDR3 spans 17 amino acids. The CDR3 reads CASSLELMQGPSYEQYF. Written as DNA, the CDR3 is TGCGCCAGCAGCTTGGAGTTGATGCAGGGACCTTCCTACGAGCAGTACTTC.

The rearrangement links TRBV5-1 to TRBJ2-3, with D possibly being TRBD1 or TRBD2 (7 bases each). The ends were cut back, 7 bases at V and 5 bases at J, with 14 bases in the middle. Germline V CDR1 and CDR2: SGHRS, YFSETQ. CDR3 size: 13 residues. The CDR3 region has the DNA TGCGCCAGCTCAGGGGGGGCGGGAGATACGCAGTATTTT. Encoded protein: CASSGGAGDTQYF.

The DNA of the CDR3 is TGTGCCAGCATCGAGGACCTCACCTCCTACGAGCAGTACTTC. This translates into CASIEDLTSYEQYF. V is TRBV28 and J is TRBJ2-7; D unclear. The CDR3 is 14 amino acids. The germline CDR1 and CDR2 sequences are MDHEN and SYDVKM. V lost 7 bases and J lost 0, with 13 bases in between.

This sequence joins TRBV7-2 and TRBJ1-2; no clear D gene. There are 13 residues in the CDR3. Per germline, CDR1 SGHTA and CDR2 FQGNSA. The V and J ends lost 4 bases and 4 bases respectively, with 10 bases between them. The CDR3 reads CASSSNSGYGYTF. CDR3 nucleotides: TGTGCCAGCAGCTCCAACAGTGGCTATGGCTACACCTTC.

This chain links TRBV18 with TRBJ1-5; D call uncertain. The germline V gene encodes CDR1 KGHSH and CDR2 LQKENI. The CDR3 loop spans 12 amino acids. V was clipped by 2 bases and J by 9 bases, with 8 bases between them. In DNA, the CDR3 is TGTGCCAGCTCACCAGGGCTGGGGCCCCAGCATTTT. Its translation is CASSPGLGPQHF.

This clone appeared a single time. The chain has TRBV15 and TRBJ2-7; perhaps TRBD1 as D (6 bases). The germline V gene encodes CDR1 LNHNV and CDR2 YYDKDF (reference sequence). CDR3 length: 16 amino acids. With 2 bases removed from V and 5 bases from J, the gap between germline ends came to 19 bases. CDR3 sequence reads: CATSRPDSNLGNEQYF. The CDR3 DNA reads TGTGCCACCAGCAGACCGGACAGCAACCTAGGCAACGAGCAGTACTTC.

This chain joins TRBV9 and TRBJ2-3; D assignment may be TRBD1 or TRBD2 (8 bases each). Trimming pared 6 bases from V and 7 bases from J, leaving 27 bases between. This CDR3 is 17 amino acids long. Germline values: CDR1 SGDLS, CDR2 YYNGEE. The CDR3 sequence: CASTGGTGLAGIHTQYF. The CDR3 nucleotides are TGTGCCAGCACCGGGGGGACAGGACTAGCTGGAATACATACGCAGTATTTT. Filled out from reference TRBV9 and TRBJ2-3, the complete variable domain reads DSGVTQTPKHLITATGQRVTLRCSPRSGDLSVYWYQQSLDQGLQFLIQYYNGEERAKGNILERFSAQQFPDLHSELNLSSLELGDSALYFCASTGGTGLAGIHTQYFGPGTRLTVL.

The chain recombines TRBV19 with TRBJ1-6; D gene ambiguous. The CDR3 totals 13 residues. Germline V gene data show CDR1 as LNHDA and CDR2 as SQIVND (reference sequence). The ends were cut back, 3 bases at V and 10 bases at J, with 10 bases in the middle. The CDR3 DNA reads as TGTGCCAGTAGTATCCGGGTTGAGTCACCCCTCCACTTT. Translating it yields CASSIRVESPLHF. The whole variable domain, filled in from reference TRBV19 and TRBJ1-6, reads DGGITQSPKYLFRKEGQNVTLSCEQNLNHDAMYWYRQDPGQGLRLIYYSQIVNDFQKGDIAEGYSVSREKKESFPLTVTSAQKNPTAFYLCASSIRVESPLHFGNGTRLTVT.

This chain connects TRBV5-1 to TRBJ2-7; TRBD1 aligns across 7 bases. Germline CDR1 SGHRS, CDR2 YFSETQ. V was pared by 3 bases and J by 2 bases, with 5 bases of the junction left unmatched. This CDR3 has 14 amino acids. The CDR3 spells CASSSGQVPYEQYF. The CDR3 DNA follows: TGCGCCAGCAGCTCCGGACAGGTACCCTACGAGCAGTACTTC.

CDR3 region: CAGGAVGGNQPQHF. DNA for the CDR3: TGTGCCGGGGGGGCCGTTGGGGGCAATCAGCCCCAGCATTTT. The chain couples TRBV30 to TRBJ1-5, with D possibly matching TRBD1 (6 bases). The CDR3 consists of 14 residues. The ends were cut back, 8 bases at V and 2 bases at J, with 16 bases in the middle. Germline CDR1 and CDR2: GTSNPN and SVGIG (reference sequence).

The CDR3 DNA sequence: TGTGCCGGGGGACGTAACTCTGGAAACACCATATATTTT. This codes for CAGGRNSGNTIYF. The chain combines TRBV10-3 with TRBJ1-3; tentatively, D is TRBD1 (5 bases). V dropped 11 bases and J dropped 0 bases, with 11 bases sitting between them. Looked up from germline, CDR1 is ENHRY and CDR2 is SYGVKD. The CDR3 runs 13 residues.

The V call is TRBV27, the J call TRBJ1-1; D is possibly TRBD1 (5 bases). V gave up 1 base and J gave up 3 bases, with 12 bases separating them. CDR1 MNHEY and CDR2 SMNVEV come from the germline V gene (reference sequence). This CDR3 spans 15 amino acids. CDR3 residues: CASSLLARVDTEAFF. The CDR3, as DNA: TGTGCCAGCAGTTTATTGGCCAGGGTGGACACTGAAGCTTTCTTT.

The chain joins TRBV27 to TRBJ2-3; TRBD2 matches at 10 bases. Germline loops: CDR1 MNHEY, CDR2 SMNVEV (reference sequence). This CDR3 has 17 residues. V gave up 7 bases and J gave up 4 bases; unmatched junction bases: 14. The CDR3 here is CASTKGKRGGRADTQYF. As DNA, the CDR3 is TGTGCCAGCACGAAAGGTAAGCGGGGGGGACGGGCAGATACGCAGTATTTT.

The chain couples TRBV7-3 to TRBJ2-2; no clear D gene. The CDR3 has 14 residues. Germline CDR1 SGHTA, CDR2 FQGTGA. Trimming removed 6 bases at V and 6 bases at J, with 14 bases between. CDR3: CASSSNGGPGELFF. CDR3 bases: TGTGCCAGCAGTTCCAATGGTGGACCCGGGGAGCTGTTTTTT.

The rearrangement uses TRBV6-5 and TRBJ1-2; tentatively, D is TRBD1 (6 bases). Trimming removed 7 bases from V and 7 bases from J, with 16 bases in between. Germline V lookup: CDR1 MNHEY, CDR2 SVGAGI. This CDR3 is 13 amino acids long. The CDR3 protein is CASTPGAAGGYTF. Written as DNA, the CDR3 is TGTGCCAGCACTCCGGGGGCCGCCGGTGGCTACACCTTC.

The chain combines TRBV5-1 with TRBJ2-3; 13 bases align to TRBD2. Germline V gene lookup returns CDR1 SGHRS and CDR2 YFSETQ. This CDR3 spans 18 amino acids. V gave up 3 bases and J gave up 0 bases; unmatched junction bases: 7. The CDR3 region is CASSSGLAGAPSTDTQYF. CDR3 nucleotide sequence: TGCGCCAGCAGCTCCGGACTAGCGGGGGCGCCTAGCACAGATACGCAGTATTTT.

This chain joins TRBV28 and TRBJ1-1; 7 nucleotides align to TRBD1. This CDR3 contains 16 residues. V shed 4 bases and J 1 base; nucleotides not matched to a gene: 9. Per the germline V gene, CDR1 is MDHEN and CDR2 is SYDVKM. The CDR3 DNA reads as TGTGCCAGCAGTTCCGGGCGGACAGGCCGGAACACTGAAGCTTTCTTT. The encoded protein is CASSSGRTGRNTEAFF.

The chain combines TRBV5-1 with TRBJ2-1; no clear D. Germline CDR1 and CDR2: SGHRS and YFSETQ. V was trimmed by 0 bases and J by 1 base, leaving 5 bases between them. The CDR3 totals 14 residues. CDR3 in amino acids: CASSLEVSYNEQFF. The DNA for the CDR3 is TGCGCCAGCAGCTTGGAGGTATCCTACAATGAGCAGTTCTTC.

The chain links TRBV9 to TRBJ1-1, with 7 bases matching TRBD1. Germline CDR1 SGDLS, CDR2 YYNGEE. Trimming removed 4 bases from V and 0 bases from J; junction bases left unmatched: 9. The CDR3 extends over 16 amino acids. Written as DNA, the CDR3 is TGTGCCAGCAGCCCCCCGGGACAGCTCATGAACACTGAAGCTTTCTTT. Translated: CASSPPGQLMNTEAFF.

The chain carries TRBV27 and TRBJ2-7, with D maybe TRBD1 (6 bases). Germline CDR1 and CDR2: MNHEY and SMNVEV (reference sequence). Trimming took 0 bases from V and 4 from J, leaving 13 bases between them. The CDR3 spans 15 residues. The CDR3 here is CASSLSISRGYEQYF. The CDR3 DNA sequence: TGTGCCAGCAGTTTATCGATAAGTAGGGGGTACGAGCAGTACTTC.